This entry lists 25 T cell receptor beta chains sequenced from one sample in a study of CD8 T cells in ankylosing spondylitis (dated 2017 in TCRdb). Libraries came from 5' RACE. Sequenced using an Illumina HiSeq 2500. Through fastp at Q25 and MiXCR, TCRdb rebuilt clones from the public reads, retaining in-frame beta chains. CDR3 protein sequences are deduplicated, and each keeps its most common genes and DNA. For this sample the table gives about 240,000 distinct CDR3 sequences, of which 7% to 10% were detected only once. The ten top clones hold around 5.1% of the sample. The sequencing sample was made of blood, either unsorted or a sorted T cell fraction (not recorded which). All receptors derive from a female donor with ankylosing spondylitis or in good health (not recorded which).

This clonotype was recorded at least ten times. One end of the junction does not line up with germline, which may come from a read error. The chain employs TRBV5-6 and TRBJ2-3; D unclear. The CDR3 covers 9 residues. CDR1 is SGHDT and CDR2 is YYEEEE in the germline V gene. The CDR3 sequence: CASTNTQYF. CDR3 bases: TGTGCCAGCACAAATACGCAGTATTTT.

There are a few counts of this clonotype. The chain carries TRBV6-2 or TRBV6-3 and TRBJ1-1; the match to TRBD1 covers 8 bases. CDR1 and CDR2 from the germline V gene are MNHEY and SVGEGT. This CDR3 has 18 residues. V dropped 2 bases and J dropped 2; count of bases not matched to a gene: 13. The CDR3 sequence: CASSYSSRGRGVNTEAFF. In nucleotides, the CDR3 is TGTGCCAGCAGTTACAGCTCCAGGGGGCGCGGAGTCAACACTGAAGCTTTCTTT.

This clonotype was seen many times. The chain recombines TRBV14 with TRBJ1-4, with D possibly matching TRBD1 (5 bases). In germline, CDR1 is SGHDN, CDR2 FVKESK. With 4 bases removed from V and 5 bases from J, the gap between germline ends came to 8 bases. CDR3 size: 13 residues. CDR3 residues: CASSRDGNEKLFF. The CDR3 DNA reads TGTGCCAGCAGCCGGGACGGAAATGAAAAACTGTTTTTT.

This rearrangement joins TRBV5-1 to TRBJ2-1; TRBD2 matches at 12 bases. J was trimmed by 4 bases and V by 3 bases; bases with no gene match: 14. The CDR3 is made up of 19 amino acids. CDR1 SGHRS and CDR2 YFSETQ come from the germline V gene. The CDR3 bases are TGCGCCAGCAGCTCGCGACTAGCGGGAGTTACAGTCGGATACAATGAGCAGTTCTTC. Protein product: CASSSRLAGVTVGYNEQFF. Full variable domain (rest looked up from reference TRBV5-1 and TRBJ2-1): KAGVTQTPRYLIKTRGQQVTLSCSPISGHRSVSWYQQTPGQGLQFLFEYFSETQRNKGNFPGRFSGRQFSNSRSEMNVSTLELGDSALYLCASSSRLAGVTVGYNEQFFGPGTRLTVL.

This clonotype was picked up many times. The V call is TRBV28, the J call TRBJ2-7; D gene ambiguous. The V gene's germline CDR1 is MDHEN and CDR2 SYDVKM. Trimming left V 2 bases short and J 3 bases short, with 11 bases between. The CDR3 totals 14 residues. This chain's CDR3 is CASSLIRTIYEQYF. CDR3 sequence (DNA): TGTGCCAGCAGTTTAATTAGAACCATCTACGAGCAGTACTTC.

This clonotype was picked up many times. V is TRBV15 and J is TRBJ1-1, with 10 bases aligning to TRBD1. The V segment lost 2 bases and the J segment 11 bases; nucleotides outside the gene matches: 8. The CDR3 runs to 14 residues. Looked up from germline, CDR1 is LNHNV and CDR2 is YYDKDF (reference sequence). The CDR3 coding sequence is TGTGCCACCAGCAGATCCCGGCAGGGACAGGGGGCTTTCTTT. It translates to CATSRSRQGQGAFF.

This clonotype has ten or more counts. This chain links TRBV19 with TRBJ2-1, with 13 bases lining up with TRBD2. The CDR3 contains 17 residues. Per the germline V gene, CDR1 is LNHDA and CDR2 is SQIVND (reference sequence). V shed 3 bases and J 7 bases; nucleotides not matched to a gene: 9. The CDR3 sequence: CASSIGRGTSGVNEQFF. DNA of the CDR3: TGTGCCAGTAGTATCGGCCGCGGGACTAGCGGGGTTAATGAGCAGTTCTTC. The full variable domain, completed using reference TRBV19 and TRBJ2-1, is DGGITQSPKYLFRKEGQNVTLSCEQNLNHDAMYWYRQDPGQGLRLIYYSQIVNDFQKGDIAEGYSVSREKKESFPLTVTSAQKNPTAFYLCASSIGRGTSGVNEQFFGPGTRLTVL.

The chain employs TRBV11-2 and TRBJ2-5; 9 bases fit TRBD2. V dropped 6 bases and J dropped 3; count of bases not matched to a gene: 17. The germline V gene encodes CDR1 SGHAT and CDR2 FQNNGV. The CDR3 is 18 residues long. The CDR3 loop is CASSLPIGGASGKETQYF. CDR3 sequence (DNA): TGTGCCAGCAGTCTGCCTATTGGCGGGGCTAGCGGGAAAGAGACCCAGTACTTC.

This clonotype was observed at least ten times. J is TRBJ1-1 and V is TRBV10-3, with TRBD1 matching 9 bases. The germline V gene has CDR1 ENHRY and CDR2 SYGVKD. This CDR3 comprises 14 residues. V dropped 4 bases and J dropped 5; count of bases not matched to a gene: 5. The CDR3 loop reads CAISAQGQGTEAFF. The CDR3 DNA reads TGTGCCATCAGTGCCCAAGGACAGGGGACTGAAGCTTTCTTT.

As regards this clonotype: Being one base from a much bigger clone, this may be a read error. The chain couples TRBV29-1 to TRBJ2-7, with D possibly matching TRBD2 (5 bases). The CDR3 is 12 amino acids. From germline, CDR1 is SQVTM and CDR2 ANQGSEA. The V gene lost 2 bases and the J gene lost 3 bases, with 8 bases spanning the gap. The DNA for the CDR3 is TGCAGCGTTGAAATGAGGGACTACGAGCAGTACTTC. It codes for CSVEMRDYEQYF.

This clonotype has at least ten counts. This sequence joins TRBV5-1 and TRBJ2-3; 12 nucleotides agree with TRBD2. The CDR3 has 19 amino acids. Germline V lookup: CDR1 SGHRS, CDR2 YFSETQ. Trimming removed 4 bases from V and 2 bases from J; junction bases left unmatched: 14. CDR3 nucleotides: TGCGCCAGCAGCCCGACTAGCGGGAGTCGGAGTCGATACACAGATACGCAGTATTTT. It translates to CASSPTSGSRSRYTDTQYF. The variable domain in full, with the rest retrieved from reference TRBV5-1 and TRBJ2-3, is KAGVTQTPRYLIKTRGQQVTLSCSPISGHRSVSWYQQTPGQGLQFLFEYFSETQRNKGNFPGRFSGRQFSNSRSEMNVSTLELGDSALYLCASSPTSGSRSRYTDTQYFGPGTRLTVL.

This clonotype was picked up many times. The chain carries TRBV12-3 or TRBV12-4 and TRBJ2-2; no firm D call. This CDR3 spans 15 amino acids. Trimming took 3 bases from V and 3 from J, leaving 11 bases between them. DNA of the CDR3: TGTGCCAGCAGTTTTCCGGGCCTTGACACCGGGGAGCTGTTTTTT. Residues: CASSFPGLDTGELFF.

This clonotype came up a few times. The chain joins TRBV5-4 to TRBJ2-2, with D possibly matching TRBD1 (5 bases). This CDR3 has 16 residues. Trimming shortened V by 1 base and J by 0 bases, and 10 bases separated the two germline ends. Germline CDR1 and CDR2: SGHNT and YYREEE (reference sequence). CDR3 in DNA: TGTGCCAGCAGCTTGTTTCCGACAGCGAACACCGGGGAGCTGTTTTTT. Amino acids: CASSLFPTANTGELFF.

This clonotype occurred many times. V is TRBV4-3 and J is TRBJ2-7; perhaps TRBD1 as D (5 bases). The V and J ends lost 0 bases and 2 bases respectively, with 5 bases between them. The CDR3 is 13 residues long. Germline V gives CDR1 LGHNA, CDR2 YSLEER. The CDR3, as DNA: TGCGCCAGCAGCCAAGACAGGGCCTACGAGCAGTACTTC. This sequence encodes CASSQDRAYEQYF.

This clonotype showed up many times. The chain is built from TRBV7-8 and TRBJ2-5, with TRBD2 matching 7 bases. Germline CDR1 is SGHVS and CDR2 is FQNEAQ. CDR3 length: 15 residues. The junction had 7 bases not matched to a gene; V was cut back by 1 base and J by 5 bases. The DNA of the CDR3 is TGTGCCAGCAGCTTAGGGCTCCCCGGGAGGGAGACCCAGTACTTC. It translates to CASSLGLPGRETQYF. Drawing the rest from reference TRBV7-8 and TRBJ2-5, the complete variable domain is GAGVSQSPRYKVAKRGQDVALRCDPISGHVSLFWYQQALGQGPEFLTYFQNEAQLDKSGLPSDRFFAERPEGSVSTLKIQRTQQEDSAVYLCASSLGLPGRETQYFGPGTRLLVL.

At least ten counts were recorded for this clonotype. The chain links TRBV12-3 or TRBV12-4 to TRBJ1-1; D is unresolved. V lost 6 bases and J 1 base, leaving 12 bases between the germline ends. CDR3 size: 14 residues. The CDR3 DNA is TGTGCCAGCAGCTATGAGGGTAGGAACACTGAAGCTTTCTTT. Its protein is CASSYEGRNTEAFF.

This clonotype was seen more than once but under ten times. The chain uses TRBV7-2 and TRBJ1-5; D is possibly TRBD1 (6 bases). Germline V gives CDR1 SGHTA, CDR2 FQGNSA. The CDR3 sequence is 16 residues long. Trimming shortened V by 2 bases and J by 4 bases, and 15 bases separated the two germline ends. CDR3 sequence: CASSLFGGAGNQPQHF. Written as DNA, the CDR3 is TGTGCCAGCAGCTTATTTGGGGGCGCGGGGAATCAGCCCCAGCATTTT.

This chain uses TRBV19 with TRBJ2-2; D perhaps matches TRBD1 (5 bases). Germline CDR1 and CDR2: LNHDA and SQIVND (reference sequence). The CDR3 spans 14 residues. Trimming cost V 3 bases and J 6 bases, with 11 bases left between them. CDR3 in amino acids: CASSITRDAGELFF. CDR3 nucleotide sequence: TGTGCCAGTAGTATTACCAGGGATGCCGGGGAGCTGTTTTTT.

At least ten counts were recorded for this clonotype. The J gene is TRBJ2-7, the V gene TRBV7-3, with D perhaps assigned TRBD1 or TRBD2 (5 bases each). Germline assignment: CDR1 SGHTA and CDR2 FQGTGA. CDR3 length equals 19 residues. V lost 1 base, J lost 5 bases, and 27 bases lay in between. In DNA, the CDR3 is TGTGCCAGCAGCTTAAACCCTAGAAGCTCGCAGGGAGTTATCAACGAGCAGTACTTC. Protein: CASSLNPRSSQGVINEQYF. Full variable domain (rest looked up from reference TRBV7-3 and TRBJ2-7): GAGVSQTPSNKVTEKGKYVELRCDPISGHTALYWYRQSLGQGPEFLIYFQGTGAADDSGLPNDRFFAVRPEGSVSTLKIQRTERGDSAVYLCASSLNPRSSQGVINEQYFGPGTRLTVT.

This clonotype showed up many times. CDR3 DNA: TGTGCCACCCGAAAGGGTACAACGGCCCTAGGCCGAGAGACCCAGTACTTC. Its protein is CATRKGTTALGRETQYF. The chain couples TRBV10-3 to TRBJ2-5; D is undetermined. V lost 10 bases and J 4 bases, leaving 28 bases between the germline ends. This CDR3 is 17 amino acids long. CDR1 is ENHRY and CDR2 is SYGVKD in the germline V gene.

This clonotype was detected only a few times. V is TRBV5-4 and J is TRBJ2-1, with 10 nucleotides matching TRBD2. CDR1 is SGHNT, CDR2 YYREEE, per germline (reference sequence). This CDR3 comprises 16 residues. With 1 base clipped from V and 5 bases from J, the junction kept 6 bases outside the gene matches. CDR3 protein: CASSLRLAGADNEQFF. For the CDR3, the DNA is TGTGCCAGCAGCTTGAGGCTAGCGGGAGCCGACAATGAGCAGTTCTTC. Looking up the rest from reference TRBV5-4 and TRBJ2-1 gives the full variable domain: ETGVTQSPTHLIKTRGQQVTLRCSSQSGHNTVSWYQQALGQGPQFIFQYYREEENGRGNFPPRFSGLQFPNYSSELNVNALELDDSALYLCASSLRLAGADNEQFFGPGTRLTVL.

This clonotype has a count of ten or more. V is TRBV11-2 and J is TRBJ2-7; 9 nucleotides agree with TRBD2. The germline gives CDR1 SGHAT, CDR2 FQNNGV. V shed 5 bases, J shed 5 bases, and the junction held 13 bases outside the gene matches. The CDR3 sequence is 16 residues long. The CDR3 DNA reads as TGTGCCAGCAGCCCGACTTTAGCGGGAGCACTCGACGAGCAGTACTTC. Translating it yields CASSPTLAGALDEQYF.

This clonotype was detected ten times or more. This chain connects TRBV6-2 or TRBV6-3 to TRBJ2-1; D is perhaps TRBD1 (6 bases). Germline lookup yields CDR1 MNHEY and CDR2 SVGEGT. V lost 8 bases and J lost 4, with 15 bases in between. This CDR3 spans 14 amino acids. The CDR3 DNA reads TGTGCCAGCCGGTGGACAGAACCTTACAATGAGCAGTTCTTC. Its protein product is CASRWTEPYNEQFF.

The chain couples TRBV7-9 to TRBJ2-5; 8 bases are shared with TRBD2. Germline lookup yields CDR1 SEHNR and CDR2 FQNEAQ (reference sequence). The length of the CDR3 is 14 residues. Trimming at V came to 5 bases and at J to 1 base, leaving 3 bases not matched to a gene. CDR3 sequence: CASSQSGSQETQYF. CDR3 sequence (DNA): TGTGCCAGCAGCCAAAGCGGGAGCCAAGAGACCCAGTACTTC.

This clonotype has ten or more counts. V usage is TRBV20-1 and J usage is TRBJ2-1, with 8 bases fitting TRBD2. The CDR3 loop spans 14 amino acids. Germline trimming cut 6 bases from V and 6 bases from J; bases unmatched to any gene: 10. Germline CDR1 reads DFQATT; CDR2 reads SNEGSKA (reference sequence). Here the CDR3 DNA reads TGCAGTGCCAGGCGGGGGGCTAGGGCCAATGAGCAGTTCTTC. It is translated as CSARRGARANEQFF.